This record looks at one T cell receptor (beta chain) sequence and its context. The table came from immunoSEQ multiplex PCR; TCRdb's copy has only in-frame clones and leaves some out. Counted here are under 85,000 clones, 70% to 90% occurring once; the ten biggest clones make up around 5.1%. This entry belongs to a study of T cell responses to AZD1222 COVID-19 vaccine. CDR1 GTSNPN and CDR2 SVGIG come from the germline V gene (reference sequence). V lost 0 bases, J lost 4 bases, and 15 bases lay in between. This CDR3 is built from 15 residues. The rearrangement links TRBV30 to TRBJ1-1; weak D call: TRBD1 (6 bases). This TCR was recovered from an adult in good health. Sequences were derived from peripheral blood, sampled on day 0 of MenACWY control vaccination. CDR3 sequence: CAWSVKGGGSTEAFF. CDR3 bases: TGTGCCTGGAGTGTAAAAGGGGGGGGCTCCACTGAAGCTTTCTTT. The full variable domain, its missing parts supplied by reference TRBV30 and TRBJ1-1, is SQTIHQWPATLVQPVGSPLSLECTVEGTSNPNLYWYRQAAGRGLQLLFYSVGIGQISSEVPQNLSASRPQDRQFILSSKKLLLSDSGFYLCAWSVKGGGSTEAFFGQGTRLTVV.